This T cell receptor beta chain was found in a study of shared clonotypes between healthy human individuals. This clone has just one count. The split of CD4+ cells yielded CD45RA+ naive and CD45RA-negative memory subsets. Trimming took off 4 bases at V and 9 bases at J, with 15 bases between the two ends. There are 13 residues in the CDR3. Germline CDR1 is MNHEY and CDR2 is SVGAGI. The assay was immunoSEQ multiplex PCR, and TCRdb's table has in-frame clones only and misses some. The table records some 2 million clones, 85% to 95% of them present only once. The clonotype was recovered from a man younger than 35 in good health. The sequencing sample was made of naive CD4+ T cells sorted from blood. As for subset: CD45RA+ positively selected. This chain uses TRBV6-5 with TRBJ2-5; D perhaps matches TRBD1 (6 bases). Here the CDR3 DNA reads TGTGCCAGCAGTTTCGGTCATTCAGGGGCCCAGTACTTC. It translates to CASSFGHSGAQYF.